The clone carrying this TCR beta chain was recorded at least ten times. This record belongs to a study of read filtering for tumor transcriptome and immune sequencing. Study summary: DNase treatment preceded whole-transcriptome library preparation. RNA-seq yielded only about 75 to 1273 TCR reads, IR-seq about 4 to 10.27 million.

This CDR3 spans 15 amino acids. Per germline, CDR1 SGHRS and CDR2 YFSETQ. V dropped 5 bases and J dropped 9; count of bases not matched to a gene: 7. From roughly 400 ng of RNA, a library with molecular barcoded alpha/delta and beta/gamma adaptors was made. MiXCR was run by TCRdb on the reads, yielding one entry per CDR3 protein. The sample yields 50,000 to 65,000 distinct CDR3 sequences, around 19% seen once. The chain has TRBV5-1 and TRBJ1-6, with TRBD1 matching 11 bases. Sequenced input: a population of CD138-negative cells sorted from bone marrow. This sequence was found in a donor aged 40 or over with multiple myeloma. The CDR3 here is CASRPGTGGSSPLHF. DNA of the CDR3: TGCGCCAGCAGACCCGGGACAGGGGGTTCTTCACCCCTCCACTTT.